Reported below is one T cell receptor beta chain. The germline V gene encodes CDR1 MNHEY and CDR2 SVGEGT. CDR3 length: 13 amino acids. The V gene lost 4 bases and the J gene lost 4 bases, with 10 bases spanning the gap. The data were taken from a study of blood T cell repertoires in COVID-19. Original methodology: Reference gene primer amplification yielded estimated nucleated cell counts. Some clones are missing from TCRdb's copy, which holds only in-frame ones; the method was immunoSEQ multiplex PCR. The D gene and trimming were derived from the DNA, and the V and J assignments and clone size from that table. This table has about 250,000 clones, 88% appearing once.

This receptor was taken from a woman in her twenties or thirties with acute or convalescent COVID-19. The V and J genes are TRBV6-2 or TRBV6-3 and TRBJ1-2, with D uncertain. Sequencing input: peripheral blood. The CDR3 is CASSLPGSYGYTF. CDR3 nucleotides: TGTGCCAGCAGTTTACCAGGAAGCTATGGCTACACCTTC.